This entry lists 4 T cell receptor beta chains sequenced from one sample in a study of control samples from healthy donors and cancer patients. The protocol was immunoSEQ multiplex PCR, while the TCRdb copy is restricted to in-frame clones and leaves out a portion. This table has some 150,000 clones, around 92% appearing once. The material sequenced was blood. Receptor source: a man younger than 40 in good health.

The CDR3: CASSLPGQGFGYTF. The CDR3 bases are TGTGCCAGCAGTTTACCGGGACAGGGATTTGGCTACACCTTC. J is TRBJ1-2 and V is TRBV28; 9 bases align to TRBD1. CDR3 size: 14 residues. Trimming took 2 bases from V and 7 from J; bases not matched to a gene: 5. Germline lookup yields CDR1 MDHEN and CDR2 SYDVKM.

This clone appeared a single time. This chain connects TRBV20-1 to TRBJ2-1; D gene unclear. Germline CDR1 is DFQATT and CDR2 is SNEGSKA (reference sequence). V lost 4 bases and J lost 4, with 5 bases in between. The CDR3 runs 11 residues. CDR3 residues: CSATEYNEQFF. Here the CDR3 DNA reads TGCAGTGCTACCGAATACAATGAGCAGTTCTTC.

DNA for the CDR3: TGTGCCAGCAGTTACTCGGTCAGGTCGAACGAAAAACTGTTTTTT. Translated: CASSYSVRSNEKLFF. The V and J genes are TRBV6-5 and TRBJ1-4; no definite D call. Per the germline V gene, CDR1 is MNHEY and CDR2 is SVGAGI. The CDR3 loop spans 15 amino acids. V shed 0 bases and J shed 8 bases, with 13 bases lying between them.

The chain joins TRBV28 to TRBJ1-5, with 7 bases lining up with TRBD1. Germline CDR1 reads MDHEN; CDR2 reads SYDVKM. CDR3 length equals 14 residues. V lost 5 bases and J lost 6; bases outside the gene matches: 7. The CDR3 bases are TGTGCCAGCAGTCTAGGGACAGTGTCTCAGCCCCAGCATTTT. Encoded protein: CASSLGTVSQPQHF.